These 21 T cell receptor delta chains came from one sample sequenced in a study of gamma-delta T cells after stem cell transplantation. TCRdb re-processed the RT-PCR reads using CATT. The sample holds thousands of delta-chain clones, under 3% seen once. Sequenced input: gamma-delta T cells. The receptors shown here come from a human donor. It is not recorded whose cells these are; they may come from a transplant donor.

This clone was detected a few times. TCRdb's protein for this DNA is that of a much larger clone and differs from the translation at residue 10, likely a read error; the protein shown is the DNA translation. The chain recombines TRDV2 with TRDJ1, with D perhaps TRDD1 (6 bases). V was cut by 0 bases and J by 4 bases, with 26 bases left in between. The CDR3 is made up of 19 amino acids. In germline, CDR1 is GEAIGNYY, CDR2 EKD. The CDR3 DNA follows: TGTGCCTGTGACACCGCGGAGTTTGGGGTATACGAAAATAGCGATAAACTCATCTTT. Translated, it gives CACDTAEFGVYENSDKLIF.

Within the sample, this clone is medium-sized. This chain uses TRDV2 with TRDJ1, with a possible D match to TRDD2 (5 bases). Trimming cost V 6 bases and J 3 bases, with 25 bases left between them. Germline loops: CDR1 GEAIGNYY, CDR2 EKD. The length of the CDR3 is 17 residues. Here the CDR3 reads CACQHLLLLEESDKLIF. CDR3 sequence (DNA): TGTGCCTGTCAACACCTACTGTTACTAGAGGAGTCCGATAAACTCATCTTT.

This clone is labeled medium-sized. Other DNA sequences in this sample translate to the same CDR3. The chain employs TRDV2 and TRDJ3, with 8 bases lining up with TRDD3. The germline V gene has CDR1 GEAIGNYY and CDR2 EKD. V shed 3 bases and J 1 base; nucleotides not matched to a gene: 10. This CDR3 comprises 19 residues. The CDR3 protein is CACDPTGGSRSWDTRQMFF. The DNA for the CDR3 is TGTGCCTGTGACCCTACTGGGGGTTCAAGGTCCTGGGACACCCGACAGATGTTTTTC.

In its sample, this clone is medium-sized. The rearrangement links TRDV2 to TRDJ1, with 10 bases identical to TRDD3. Germline V CDR1 and CDR2: GEAIGNYY, EKD. The CDR3 spans 18 residues. The trim removed 0 bases at V and 0 bases at J, leaving 9 bases unmatched. CDR3 protein: CACDTLSTGGLYTDKLIF. CDR3 DNA: TGTGCCTGTGACACCTTATCAACTGGGGGATTATACACCGATAAACTCATCTTT.

As for this clone: Translating this DNA gives a protein that differs at residue 10 from the TCRdb one, which belongs to a much larger clone; a read error is likely, and the protein shown is this translation. The genes are TRDV2 and TRDJ1; TRDD3 matches 9 bases. The CDR3 consists of 17 residues. Germline assignment: CDR1 GEAIGNYY and CDR2 EKD. Trimming at V came to 3 bases and at J to 0 bases, leaving 10 bases not matched to a gene. CDR3: CACDPLTGGMYTDKLIF. Written as DNA, the CDR3 is TGTGCCTGTGACCCGCTGACTGGGGGAATGTACACCGATAAACTCATCTTT.

This clone is medium-sized by share. The CDR3 loop is CACVGLGAGYTDKLIF. The CDR3 DNA reads as TGTGCCTGTGTCGGACTGGGGGCCGGGTACACCGATAAACTCATCTTT. This chain connects TRDV2 to TRDJ1, with 8 bases identical to TRDD3. This CDR3 comprises 16 residues. The trim removed 5 bases at V and 0 bases at J, leaving 10 bases unmatched. Germline V gene sequence: CDR1 GEAIGNYY, CDR2 EKD.

This clone has only a few counts. This likely stems from a read error, as it lies one base from a far larger clone. J is TRDJ1 and V is TRDV2, with 8 bases fitting TRDD3. This CDR3 spans 22 amino acids. The V gene's germline CDR1 is GEAIGNYY and CDR2 EKD. Trimming removed 3 bases from V and 0 bases from J; junction bases left unmatched: 26. The chain's CDR3 is CACDSLPTTVGYVGSYTDKLIF. CDR3 DNA: TGTGCCTGTGACTCCCTTCCAACTACTGTGGGATACGTAGGATCGTACACCGATAAACTCATCTTT.

A word on this clone: TCRdb has a much larger clone's protein, which differs at residue 10 from the translation of this DNA, likely because of a read error; what is shown is the protein translated from the DNA. The chain recombines TRDV2 with TRDJ1, with TRDD2 matching over 8 bases. The V gene end was trimmed by 3 bases and the J gene end by 0 bases; junction bases not matched to a gene: 20. The germline V gene encodes CDR1 GEAIGNYY and CDR2 EKD. The CDR3 length is 20 residues. The CDR3 reads CACDLLPTKEPLPHTDKLIF. The CDR3 DNA reads as TGTGCCTGTGACTTGCTTCCTACGAAGGAGCCACTACCCCACACCGATAAACTCATCTTT.

This clone was observed a handful of times. A far larger clone lies a single base away; this is likely a read error. Other DNA sequences of this sample code for an identical CDR3. The rearrangement joins TRDV2 to TRDJ3, with 12 nucleotides matching TRDD3. The CDR3 covers 20 residues. CDR1 GEAIGNYY and CDR2 EKD come from the germline V gene. The CDR3 sequence is CACDTVLGDTDSWDTRQMFF. CDR3 bases: TGTGCCTGTGACACCGTACTGGGGGATACCGACTCCTGGGACACCCGGCAGATGTTTTTC.

This clone came up a few times. The TCRdb protein, from a much larger clone, departs from this DNA's translation at residue 10, likely by read error; the protein shown derives from the DNA. The chain recombines TRDV2 with TRDJ1, with 7 nucleotides matching TRDD3. The V and J ends lost 0 bases and 2 bases, in that order; junction bases with no gene match: 17. This CDR3 is 19 amino acids long. CDR1 GEAIGNYY and CDR2 EKD come from the germline V gene. As DNA, the CDR3 is TGTGCCTGTGACACCGTGTCTACTGGGGTATACTTGGAAACCGATAAACTCATCTTT. This translates into CACDTVSTGVYLETDKLIF.

This clone was picked up a small number of times. This probably arose from a read error, given a far larger clone one base away. The same CDR3 can be traced to other DNA sequences in this sample. The rearrangement uses TRDV2 and TRDJ1; D remains ambiguous. The CDR3 has 15 amino acids. CDR1 and CDR2 (germline): GEAIGNYY, EKD. CDR3 sequence: CACDTVGLPIGKLIF. In nucleotides, the CDR3 is TGTGCCTGTGACACCGTAGGACTGCCCATAGGGAAACTCATCTTC.

With respect to this clone: The protein recorded in TCRdb matches a much larger clone and deviates from this DNA's translation at residue 4, suggesting a read error; the protein here is obtained by translating the DNA. The rearrangement uses TRDV2 and TRDJ4; 8 nucleotides align to TRDD3. CDR1 and CDR2 from the germline V gene are GEAIGNYY and EKD. This CDR3 is 19 amino acids long. The CDR3 region has the DNA TGTGCCTGTGGCACCGCGGGCGGGGATCCCGGGGATACTACCAAACCCCTGATCTTT. It yields the protein CACGTAGGDPGDTTKPLIF.

This clone was picked up a small number of times. The TCRdb protein, from a much larger clone, departs from this DNA's translation at residue 14, likely by read error; the protein shown derives from the DNA. The genes are TRDV2 and TRDJ3, with 9 bases lining up with TRDD3. Germline V CDR1 and CDR2: GEAIGNYY, EKD. The CDR3 spans 20 residues. The CDR3 DNA reads TGTGCCTGTGACACCGGCTTTGGGGATACGCTCTACTGGGGCACCCGACAGATGTTTTTC. Amino acids: CACDTGFGDTLYWGTRQMFF.

A few counts support this clone. This DNA's translation and the protein TCRdb lists, from a much larger clone, do not match at residue 4, likely due to a read error; the protein shown is translated from the DNA. In DNA form, the CDR3 reads TGTGCCTGTGGCACCGTGCGAAATACTGTCGGCTCCTGGGACACCCGACAGATGTTTTTC. Translating it yields CACGTVRNTVGSWDTRQMFF. V is TRDV2 and J is TRDJ3; a possible D gene is TRDD1 (6 bases). Germline loops: CDR1 GEAIGNYY, CDR2 EKD. This CDR3 has 20 amino acids.

Comments on this clone: Since a much larger clone is just one base distant, this may be a read error. V usage is TRDV2 and J usage is TRDJ3; 8 positions agree with TRDD3. Germline CDR1 GEAIGNYY, CDR2 EKD. Trimming removed 2 bases from V and 2 bases from J; junction bases left unmatched: 7. This CDR3 region has 18 residues. The CDR3 DNA follows: TGTGCCTGTGACAGCTGGGGGACCGACCCCTGGGACACCCGACAGATGTTTTTC. Amino acids: CACDSWGTDPWDTRQMFF.

This clone was counted a few times. The protein that TCRdb holds for this DNA derives from a much larger clone and differs from the translated DNA at residue 15, which likely indicates a read error; the protein shown here is translated from the DNA. This chain links TRDV2 with TRDJ1; 9 positions agree with TRDD3. Losses at the gene ends were 0 bases for V and 8 bases for J; bases not matched to a gene: 21. The CDR3 sequence is 19 residues long. From germline, CDR1 is GEAIGNYY and CDR2 EKD. CDR3 in DNA: TGTGCCTGTGACACCCTCGGGGCACTGGGGGACTCCCTCGCAGGAAAACTCATCTTT. Translation: CACDTLGALGDSLAGKLIF.

This clone showed up just a few times. The V call is TRDV2, the J call TRDJ1, with TRDD3 matching over 10 bases. The J segment lost 0 bases and the V segment lost 0 bases, leaving 9 bases of the junction unmatched. This CDR3 has 18 amino acids. CDR1 and CDR2 from the germline V gene are GEAIGNYY and EKD. The CDR3 sequence is CACDTLTGGSGYTDKLIF. In DNA form, the CDR3 reads TGTGCCTGTGACACCCTAACTGGGGGATCCGGTTACACCGATAAACTCATCTTT.

Regarding this clone: TCRdb's protein, taken from a much larger clone, differs from this DNA's translation at residue 8, likely owing to a read error; the protein displayed comes from the DNA. The CDR3 DNA is TGTGCCTGTGACACACTGGGGGGTCGAGAAACCGATAAACTCATCTTT. This translates into CACDTLGGRETDKLIF. V is TRDV2 and J is TRDJ1; 8 nucleotides agree with TRDD3. The CDR3 loop spans 16 amino acids. V lost 1 base to trimming and J lost 2 bases; unmatched junction nucleotides: 8. In germline, CDR1 is GEAIGNYY, CDR2 EKD.

Worth noting for this clone: A far larger clone is one base from this, pointing to a likely read error. The identical CDR3 is also encoded by other nucleotide sequences in the sample. This chain connects TRDV2 to TRDJ1; the match to TRDD3 covers 13 bases. Germline CDR1 and CDR2: GEAIGNYY and EKD. The CDR3 totals 22 residues. The CDR3 DNA reads TGCGCCTGTGACTCCCTTCCAACTACTGGGGGATACGTAGGATCGTACACCGATAAACTCATCTTT. Translating it yields CACDSLPTTGGYVGSYTDKLIF.

J is TRDJ1 and V is TRDV2; TRDD3 agrees at 8 bases. The CDR3 covers 13 residues. Germline CDR1 GEAIGNYY, CDR2 EKD. Germline trimming cut 4 bases from V and 8 bases from J; bases unmatched to any gene: 8. CDR3 region: CACDSSLGGKLIF. As DNA, the CDR3 is TGTGCCTGTGATTCCTCACTGGGGGGCAAACTCATCTTT.

In the case of this clone: The protein in TCRdb stems from a much larger clone and differs at residue 13 from this DNA's translation, likely a read error; here the protein is translated from the DNA. The rearrangement links TRDV2 to TRDJ1, with 7 positions matching TRDD3. Germline-derived CDR1 and CDR2 are GEAIGNYY and EKD. The V segment lost 0 bases and the J segment 1 base; nucleotides outside the gene matches: 16. This CDR3 comprises 19 residues. The DNA of the CDR3 is TGTGCCTGTGACACCGGAGGGCTTGGCGGGGGATTACCCACCGATAAACTCATCTTT. This codes for CACDTGGLGGGLPTDKLIF.